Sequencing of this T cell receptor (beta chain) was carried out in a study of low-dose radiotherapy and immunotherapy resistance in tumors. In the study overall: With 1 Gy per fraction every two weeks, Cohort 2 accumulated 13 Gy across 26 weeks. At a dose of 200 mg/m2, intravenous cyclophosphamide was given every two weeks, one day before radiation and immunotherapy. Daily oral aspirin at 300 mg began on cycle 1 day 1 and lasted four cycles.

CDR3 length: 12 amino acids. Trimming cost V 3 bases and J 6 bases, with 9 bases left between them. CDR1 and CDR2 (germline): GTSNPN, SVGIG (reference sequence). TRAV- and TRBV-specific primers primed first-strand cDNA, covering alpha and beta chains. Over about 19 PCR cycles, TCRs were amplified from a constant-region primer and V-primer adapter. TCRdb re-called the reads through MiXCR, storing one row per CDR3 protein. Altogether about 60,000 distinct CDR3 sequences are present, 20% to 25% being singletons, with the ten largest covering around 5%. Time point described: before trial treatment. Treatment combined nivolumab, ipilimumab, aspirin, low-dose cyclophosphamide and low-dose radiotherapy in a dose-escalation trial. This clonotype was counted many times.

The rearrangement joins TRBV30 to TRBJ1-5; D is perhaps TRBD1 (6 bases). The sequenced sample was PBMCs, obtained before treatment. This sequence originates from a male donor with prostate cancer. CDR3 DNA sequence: TGTGCCTGGAGCGACAGGCGTCAGCCCCAGCATTTT. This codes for CAWSDRRQPQHF.